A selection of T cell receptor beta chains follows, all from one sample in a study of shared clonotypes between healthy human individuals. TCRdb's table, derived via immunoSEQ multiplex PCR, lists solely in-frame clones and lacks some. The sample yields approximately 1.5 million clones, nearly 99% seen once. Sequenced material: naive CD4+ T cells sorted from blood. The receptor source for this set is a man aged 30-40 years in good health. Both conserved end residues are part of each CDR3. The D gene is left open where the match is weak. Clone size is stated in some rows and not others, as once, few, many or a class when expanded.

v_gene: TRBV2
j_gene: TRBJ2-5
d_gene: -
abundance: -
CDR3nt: TGTGCCAGCAGTTACCAGGGTTTCCAAGAGACCCAGTACTTC
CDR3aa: CASSYQGFQETQYF

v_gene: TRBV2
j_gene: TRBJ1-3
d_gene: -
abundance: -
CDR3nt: TGTGCCAGCAGTGAAGTCCTCGAGAGCACCATATATTTT
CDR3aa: CASSEVLESTIYF

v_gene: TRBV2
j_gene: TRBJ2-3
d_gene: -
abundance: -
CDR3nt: TGTGCCAGCACCCGGAGCACAGATACGCAGTATTTT
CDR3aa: CASTRSTDTQYF

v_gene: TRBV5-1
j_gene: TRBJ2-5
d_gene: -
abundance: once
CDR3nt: TGCGCCAGCAGCAGGGTAGCGGTCTCCCCGGCGGAGACCCAGTACTTC
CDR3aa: CASSRVAVSPAETQYF

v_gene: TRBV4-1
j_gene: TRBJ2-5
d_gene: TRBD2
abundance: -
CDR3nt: TGCGCCAGCAGCCAAGTCATGGCGGGAGTACCACAAGAGACCCAGTACTTC
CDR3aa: CASSQVMAGVPQETQYF

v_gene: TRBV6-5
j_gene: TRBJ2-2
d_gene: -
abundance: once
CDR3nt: TGTGCCAGCAGTCCCCGGTCTACCGGGGAGCTGTTTTTT
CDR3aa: CASSPRSTGELFF

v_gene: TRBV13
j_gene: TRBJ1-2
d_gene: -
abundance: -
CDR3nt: TGTGCCAGCAGCCCGTTCCGGGACTCGACCACCTTC
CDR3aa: CASSPFRDSTTF

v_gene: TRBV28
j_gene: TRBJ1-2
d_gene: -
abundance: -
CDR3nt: TGTGCCAGCACCCATCGTCCCTATGGCTACACCTTC
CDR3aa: CASTHRPYGYTF

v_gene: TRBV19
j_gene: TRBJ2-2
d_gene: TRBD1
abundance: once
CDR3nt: TGTGCCAGTAGTAAACCGACAGGGGTCAACACCGGGGAGCTGTTTTTT
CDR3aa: CASSKPTGVNTGELFF

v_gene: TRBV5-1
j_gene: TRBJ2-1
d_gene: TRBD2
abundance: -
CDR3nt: TGCGCCAGCAGTCTAGCGGGAGGACCCTCCTACAATGAGCAGTTCTTC
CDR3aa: CASSLAGGPSYNEQFF

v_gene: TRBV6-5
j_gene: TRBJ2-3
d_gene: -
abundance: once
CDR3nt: TGTGCCAGCAGTTATAGGGGCGGAGGGCTGGATACGCAGTATTTT
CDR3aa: CASSYRGGGLDTQYF

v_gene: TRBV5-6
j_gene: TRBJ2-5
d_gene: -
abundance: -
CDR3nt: TGTGCCAGCAGCTTGGGGTTGCGGGTAACGGAGACCCAGTACTTC
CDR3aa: CASSLGLRVTETQYF

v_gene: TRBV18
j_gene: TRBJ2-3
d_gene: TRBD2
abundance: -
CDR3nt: TGTGCCAGCTCACCAGCACTAGCGGTTTTTGGAGATACGCAGTATTTT
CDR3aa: CASSPALAVFGDTQYF

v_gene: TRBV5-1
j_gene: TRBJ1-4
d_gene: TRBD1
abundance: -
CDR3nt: TGCGCCAGCAGCTCCGGACAGGGAAAAAATGAAAAACTGTTTTTT
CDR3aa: CASSSGQGKNEKLFF

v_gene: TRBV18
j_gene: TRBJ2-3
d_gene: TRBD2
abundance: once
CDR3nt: TGTGCCAGCTCACCGCGGGCGGGAGTTATAGATACGCAGTATTTT
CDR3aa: CASSPRAGVIDTQYF

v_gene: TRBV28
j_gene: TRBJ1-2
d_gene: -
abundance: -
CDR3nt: TGTGCCAGCAGCCACCCCGGGGGGCGAGGAGACTATGGCTACACCTTC
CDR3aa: CASSHPGGRGDYGYTF

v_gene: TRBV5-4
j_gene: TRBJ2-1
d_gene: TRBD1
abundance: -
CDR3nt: TGTGCCAGCAGCCCCGGGACAGGGTTCAATGAGCAGTTCTTC
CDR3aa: CASSPGTGFNEQFF

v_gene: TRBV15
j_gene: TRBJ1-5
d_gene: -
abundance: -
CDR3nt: TGTGCCACCAGCAGAGACGCCCCCCTGGGGTATAAGAATCAGCCCCAGCATTTT
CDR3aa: CATSRDAPLGYKNQPQHF

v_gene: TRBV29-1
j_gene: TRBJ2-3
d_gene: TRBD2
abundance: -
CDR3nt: TGCAGCGCAAATGCCCCCTTGGGTGGGAGGGACGCCAACCCGTATTTT
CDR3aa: CSANAPLGGRDANPYF

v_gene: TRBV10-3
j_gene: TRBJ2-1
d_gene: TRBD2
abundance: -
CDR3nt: TGTGCCATCAAGCGCGGGAGATCCTACAATGAGCAGTTCTTC
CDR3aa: CAIKRGRSYNEQFF

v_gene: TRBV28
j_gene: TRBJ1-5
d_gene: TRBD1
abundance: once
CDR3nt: TGTGCCAGCAGTTTAAGTTCGGGACAGGGTACTCAGCCCCAGCATTTT
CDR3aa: CASSLSSGQGTQPQHF

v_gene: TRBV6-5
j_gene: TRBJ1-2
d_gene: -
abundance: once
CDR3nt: TGTGCCAGCAGTTACTCCCCGGCGGGATCAGGCTATGGCTACACCTTC
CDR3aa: CASSYSPAGSGYGYTF

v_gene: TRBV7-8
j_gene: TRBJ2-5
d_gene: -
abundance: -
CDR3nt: TGTGCCAGCAGCTTAGTCGTGTGGGGGGAAGAGACCCAGTACTTC
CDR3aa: CASSLVVWGEETQYF

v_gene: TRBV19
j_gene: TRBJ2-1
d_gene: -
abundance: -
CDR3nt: TGTGCCAGTAGTATTCAAGGGCTATTGGCTTCCTACAATGAGCAGTTCTTC
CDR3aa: CASSIQGLLASYNEQFF

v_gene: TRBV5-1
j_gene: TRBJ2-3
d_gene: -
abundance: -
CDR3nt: TGCGCCAGCAGCACCCTCGACACAGATACGCAGTATTTT
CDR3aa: CASSTLDTDTQYF

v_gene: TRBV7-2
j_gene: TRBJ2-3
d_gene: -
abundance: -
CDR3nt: TGTGCCAGCACTGAAGGGGGGCCCACAGATACGCAGTATTTT
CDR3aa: CASTEGGPTDTQYF

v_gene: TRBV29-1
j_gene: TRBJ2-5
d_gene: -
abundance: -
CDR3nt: TGCAGCGTTGAACGAGGGGTGGGGCAAGAGACCCAGTACTTC
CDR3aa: CSVERGVGQETQYF

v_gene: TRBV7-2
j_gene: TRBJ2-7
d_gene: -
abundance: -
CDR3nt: TGTGCCAGCAGCTTATGGTTCTACGAGCAGTACTTC
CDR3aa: CASSLWFYEQYF

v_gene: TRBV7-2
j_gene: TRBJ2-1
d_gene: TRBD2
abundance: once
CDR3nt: TGTGCCAGCAGCTCAACGGGAGGCCTCTACAATGAGCAGTTCTTC
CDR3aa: CASSSTGGLYNEQFF

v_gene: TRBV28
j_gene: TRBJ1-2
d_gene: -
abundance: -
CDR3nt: TGTGCCGGCGGGGGGAATAACTATGGCTACACCTTC
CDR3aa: CAGGGNNYGYTF

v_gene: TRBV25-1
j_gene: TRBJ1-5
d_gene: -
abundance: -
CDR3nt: TGTGCCAGCAAGGGGGTGGGCCAGCCCCAGCATTTT
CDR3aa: CASKGVGQPQHF

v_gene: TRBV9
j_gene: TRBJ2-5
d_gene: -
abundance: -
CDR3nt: TGTGCCAGCAGCGTAGGAGGCCCTGAGGGAGAGACCCAGTACTTC
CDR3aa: CASSVGGPEGETQYF

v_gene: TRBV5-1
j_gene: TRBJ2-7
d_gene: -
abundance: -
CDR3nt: TGCGCCAGCAGCTCCCGGGACCGCTACCACGAGCAGTACTTC
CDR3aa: CASSSRDRYHEQYF

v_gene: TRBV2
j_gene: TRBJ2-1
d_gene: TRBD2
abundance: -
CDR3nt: TGTGCCAGCAGCAAACTAGCGGGAGGTGATCACAATGAGCAGTTCTTC
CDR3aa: CASSKLAGGDHNEQFF

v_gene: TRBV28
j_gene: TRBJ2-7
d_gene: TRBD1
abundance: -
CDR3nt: TGTGCCAGCAGTCCCCCATCTCCTCGGGCAGGGGGCCGGTCCTACGAGCAGTACTTC
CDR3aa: CASSPPSPRAGGRSYEQYF

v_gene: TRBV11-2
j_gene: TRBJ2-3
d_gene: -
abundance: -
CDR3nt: TGTGCCAGCAGCTTTACACGGGATATAATCGATACGCAGTATTTT
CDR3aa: CASSFTRDIIDTQYF

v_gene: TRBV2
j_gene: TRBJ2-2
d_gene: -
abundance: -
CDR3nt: TGTGCCAGCAGTGAACTACAGGAAGCCGGGGAGCTGTTTTTT
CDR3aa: CASSELQEAGELFF

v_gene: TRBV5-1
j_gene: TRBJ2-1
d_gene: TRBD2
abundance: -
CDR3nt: TGCGCCAGCAGCCATGGACTAGCGGGACCTTACAATGAGCAGTTCTTC
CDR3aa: CASSHGLAGPYNEQFF

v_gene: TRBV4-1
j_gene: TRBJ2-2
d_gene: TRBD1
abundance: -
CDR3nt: TGCGCCAGCAGCCCATGGGACAGGAACACCGGGGAGCTGTTTTTT
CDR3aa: CASSPWDRNTGELFF

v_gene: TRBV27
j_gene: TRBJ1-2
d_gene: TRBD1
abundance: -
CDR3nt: TGTGCCAGCAGTCGGGACAGTTACTATGGTGGCTACACCTTC
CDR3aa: CASSRDSYYGGYTF

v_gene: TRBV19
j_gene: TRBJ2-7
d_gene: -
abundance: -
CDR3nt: TGTGCCAGTAGTATGGGCCGAGGGTACGAGCAGTACTTC
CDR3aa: CASSMGRGYEQYF

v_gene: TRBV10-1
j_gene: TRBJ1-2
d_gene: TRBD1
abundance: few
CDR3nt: TGCGCCAGCAGTGAGACGGGACAGGCCTATGGCTACACCTTC
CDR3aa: CASSETGQAYGYTF

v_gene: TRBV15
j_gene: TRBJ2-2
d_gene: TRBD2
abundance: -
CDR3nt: TGTGCCACCAGGGGGACTAGCGGGAGGTCTTGGAACACCGGGGAGCTGTTTTTT
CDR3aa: CATRGTSGRSWNTGELFF

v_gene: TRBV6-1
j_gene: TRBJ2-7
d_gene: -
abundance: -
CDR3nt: TGTGCCAGCAGTGAATTGGGGGGCGGCGAGCAGTACTTC
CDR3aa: CASSELGGGEQYF

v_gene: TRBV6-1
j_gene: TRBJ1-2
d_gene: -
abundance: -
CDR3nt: TGTGCCAGCAGTGAGAGTGGGGGCGGCTATGGCTACACCTTC
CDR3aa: CASSESGGGYGYTF

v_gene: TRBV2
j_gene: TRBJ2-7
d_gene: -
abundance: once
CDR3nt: TGTGCCAGCAGTACCGGGACTCTCCTCTACGAGCAGTACTTC
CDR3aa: CASSTGTLLYEQYF

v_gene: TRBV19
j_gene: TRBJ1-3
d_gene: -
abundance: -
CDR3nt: TGTGCCAGTACCCCCGGGCAGTCCAACACCATATATTTT
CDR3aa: CASTPGQSNTIYF

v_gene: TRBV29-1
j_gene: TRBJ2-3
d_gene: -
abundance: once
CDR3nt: TGCAGCGTCGGCCTCGCGGAGAGAGTCCCAGATACGCAGTATTTT
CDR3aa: CSVGLAERVPDTQYF

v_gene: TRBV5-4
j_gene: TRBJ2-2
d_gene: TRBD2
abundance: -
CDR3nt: TGTGCCAGCAGTAAGACTAGCGGGAGCTCTACCGGGGAGCTGTTTTTT
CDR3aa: CASSKTSGSSTGELFF

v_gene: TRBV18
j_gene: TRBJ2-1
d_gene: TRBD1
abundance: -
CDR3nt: TGTGCCAGCTCACCGCGTACGGGACAGGTACACAATGAGCAGTTCTTC
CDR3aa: CASSPRTGQVHNEQFF